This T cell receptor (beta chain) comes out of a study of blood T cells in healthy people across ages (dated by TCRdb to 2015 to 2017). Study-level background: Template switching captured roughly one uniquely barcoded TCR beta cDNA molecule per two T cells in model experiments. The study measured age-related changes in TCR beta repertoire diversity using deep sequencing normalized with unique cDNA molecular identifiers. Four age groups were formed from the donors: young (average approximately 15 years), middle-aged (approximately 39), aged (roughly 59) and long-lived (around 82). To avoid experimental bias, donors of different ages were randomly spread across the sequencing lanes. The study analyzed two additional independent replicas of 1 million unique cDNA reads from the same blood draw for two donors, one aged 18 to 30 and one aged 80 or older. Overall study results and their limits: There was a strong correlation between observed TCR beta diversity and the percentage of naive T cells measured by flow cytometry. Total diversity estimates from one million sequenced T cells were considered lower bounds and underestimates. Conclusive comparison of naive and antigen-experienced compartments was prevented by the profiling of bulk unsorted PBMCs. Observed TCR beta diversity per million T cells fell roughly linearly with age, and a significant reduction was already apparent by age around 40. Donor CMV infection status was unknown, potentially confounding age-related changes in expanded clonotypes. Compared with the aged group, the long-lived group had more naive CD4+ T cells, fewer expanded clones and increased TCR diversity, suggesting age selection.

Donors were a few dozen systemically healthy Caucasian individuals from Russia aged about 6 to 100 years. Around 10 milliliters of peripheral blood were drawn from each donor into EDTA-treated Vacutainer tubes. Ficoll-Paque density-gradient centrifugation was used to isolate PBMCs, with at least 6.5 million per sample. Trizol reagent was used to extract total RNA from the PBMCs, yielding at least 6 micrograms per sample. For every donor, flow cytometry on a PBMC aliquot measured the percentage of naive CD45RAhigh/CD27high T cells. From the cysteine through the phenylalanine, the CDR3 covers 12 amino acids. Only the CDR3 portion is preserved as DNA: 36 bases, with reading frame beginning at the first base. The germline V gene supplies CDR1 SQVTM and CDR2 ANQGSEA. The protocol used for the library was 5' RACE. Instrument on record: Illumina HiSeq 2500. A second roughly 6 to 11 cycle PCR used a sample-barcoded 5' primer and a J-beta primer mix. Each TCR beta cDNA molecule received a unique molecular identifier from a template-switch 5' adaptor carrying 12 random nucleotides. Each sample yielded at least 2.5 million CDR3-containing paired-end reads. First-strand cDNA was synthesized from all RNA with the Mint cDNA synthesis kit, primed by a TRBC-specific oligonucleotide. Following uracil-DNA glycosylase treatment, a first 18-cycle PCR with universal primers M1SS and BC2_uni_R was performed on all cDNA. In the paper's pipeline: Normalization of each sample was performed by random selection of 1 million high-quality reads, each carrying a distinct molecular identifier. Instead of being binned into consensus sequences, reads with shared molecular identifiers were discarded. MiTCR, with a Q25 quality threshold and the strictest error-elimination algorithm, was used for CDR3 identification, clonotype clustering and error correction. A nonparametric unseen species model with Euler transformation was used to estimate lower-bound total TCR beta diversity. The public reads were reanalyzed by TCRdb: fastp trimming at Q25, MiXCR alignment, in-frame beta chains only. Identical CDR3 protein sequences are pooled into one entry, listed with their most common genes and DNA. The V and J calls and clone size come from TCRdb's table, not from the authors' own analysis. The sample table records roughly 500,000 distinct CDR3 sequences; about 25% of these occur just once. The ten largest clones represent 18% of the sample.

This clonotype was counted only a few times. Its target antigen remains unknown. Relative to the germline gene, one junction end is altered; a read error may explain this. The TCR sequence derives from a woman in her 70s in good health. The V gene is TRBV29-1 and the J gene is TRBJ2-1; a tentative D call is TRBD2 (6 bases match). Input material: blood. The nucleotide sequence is TGCAGCGTTGAAGTCACGACTAGTCGCAGCCTTTTC. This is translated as CSVEVTTSRSLF.